Below are 14 T cell receptor beta chains sequenced from a single sample in a study of OX40 agonist ivuxolimab in advanced cancers. Here immunoSEQ multiplex PCR was the method, and the copy in TCRdb shows in-frame clones only, minus some. The sample yields about 73,000 clones, roughly 90% seen once. Sample: CD4+ or CD8+ T cells sorted from blood, taken in a trial of the OX40 agonist ivuxolimab. These receptors came from an adult with an advanced solid tumor such as melanoma, head and neck, liver or kidney cancer.

The rearrangement uses TRBV9 and TRBJ2-7; 7 bases line up with TRBD1. This CDR3 region has 15 residues. The V and J ends lost 0 bases and 5 bases, in that order; junction bases with no gene match: 8. Looked up from germline, CDR1 is SGDLS and CDR2 is YYNGEE. The CDR3 region is CASSVAAGGLDEQYF. The CDR3 DNA follows: TGTGCCAGCAGCGTAGCGGCAGGGGGTCTGGACGAGCAGTACTTC.

J is TRBJ1-1 and V is TRBV27, with D uncertain. V was shortened by 0 bases and J by 5 bases, with 13 bases between the two germline ends. CDR1 and CDR2 (germline): MNHEY, SMNVEV (reference sequence). The CDR3 totals 15 residues. Here the CDR3 reads CASSLSQPLRTEAFF. As DNA, the CDR3 is TGTGCCAGCAGTTTATCCCAGCCATTACGGACTGAAGCTTTCTTT.

The chain carries TRBV30 and TRBJ1-3; a possible D gene is TRBD1 (5 bases). Trimming stripped 4 bases from V and 4 bases from J, with 11 bases between. The CDR3 loop spans 13 amino acids. The germline V gene encodes CDR1 GTSNPN and CDR2 SVGIG (reference sequence). Here the CDR3 DNA reads TGTGCCTGGAAGCTCCGGGACGGAAACACCATATATTTT. This encodes CAWKLRDGNTIYF.

This clone was counted once. The chain's CDR3 is CASSFSQLAGGARYEQYF. CDR3 DNA: TGTGCCAGCAGTTTTTCCCAACTAGCGGGAGGGGCCCGCTACGAGCAGTACTTC. V is TRBV27 and J is TRBJ2-5; 13 nucleotides agree with TRBD2. The J call is doubtful: the DNA matches TRBJ2-7 better. Germline V gene lookup returns CDR1 MNHEY and CDR2 SMNVEV (reference sequence). The CDR3 has 18 residues.

The chain is built from TRBV5-5 and TRBJ2-7; D uncertain. CDR3 length: 14 residues. Germline V gives CDR1 SGHKS, CDR2 YYEKEE (reference sequence). V was clipped by 2 bases and J by 3 bases, with 12 bases between them. DNA for the CDR3: TGTGCCAGCAGCTTCTCTTACACTCTCTACGAGCAGTACTTC. Translation: CASSFSYTLYEQYF.

This clone was counted once. The DNA of the CDR3 is TGCGCCATCGCGGACAGGGCTTGTAGTGAAAAACTGTTTTTT. This sequence encodes CAIADRACSEKLFF. The rearrangement uses TRBV5-1 and TRBJ1-4, with 8 bases fitting TRBD1. V lost 9 bases to trimming and J lost 7 bases; unmatched junction nucleotides: 11. The V gene's germline CDR1 is SGHRS and CDR2 YFSETQ. The CDR3 sequence is 14 residues long.

This clone appeared once. The V and J genes are TRBV7-2 and TRBJ1-4; tentatively, D is TRBD1 (6 bases). The CDR3 length is 15 residues. V lost 3 bases and J lost 8, with 16 bases in between. Germline V gene sequence: CDR1 SGHTA, CDR2 FQGNSA. CDR3 protein: CASSFPTGGYEKLFF. The CDR3 nucleotides read TGTGCCAGCAGCTTTCCGACAGGAGGCTACGAAAAACTGTTTTTT.

The chain is built from TRBV7-9 and TRBJ2-1; the match to TRBD2 covers 8 bases. The germline V gene encodes CDR1 SEHNR and CDR2 FQNEAQ (reference sequence). V trimming: 4 bases; J trimming: 6 bases; junction bases outside the gene matches: 14. This CDR3 is built from 17 residues. This CDR3 is CASSSGLAGISTNEQFF. CDR3 in DNA: TGTGCCAGCAGCTCGGGCCTAGCGGGTATATCCACCAATGAGCAGTTCTTC. The entire variable domain, with the rest obtained from reference TRBV7-9 and TRBJ2-1, is as follows: DTGVSQNPRHKITKRGQNVTFRCDPISEHNRLYWYRQTLGQGPEFLTYFQNEAQLEKSRLLSDRFSAERPKGSFSTLEIQRTEQGDSAMYLCASSSGLAGISTNEQFFGPGTRLTVL.

This chain links TRBV27 with TRBJ2-4; 8 bases fit TRBD2. Germline CDR1 is MNHEY and CDR2 is SMNVEV (reference sequence). Trimming removed 1 base from V and 1 base from J; junction bases left unmatched: 6. The CDR3 runs to 17 residues. CDR3 sequence reads: CASSLWPAGAAKNIQYF. For the CDR3, the DNA is TGTGCCAGCAGTTTATGGCCAGCGGGAGCTGCCAAAAACATTCAGTACTTC.

This chain connects TRBV7-6 to TRBJ2-7; D uncertain. CDR3 length: 12 amino acids. Germline V gives CDR1 SGHVS, CDR2 FNYEAQ. The V end lost 0 bases, the J end lost 7 bases, and 7 bases lay between the germline ends. CDR3 in amino acids: CASSLAAREQYF. The CDR3 nucleotides are TGTGCCAGCAGCTTAGCGGCCCGTGAGCAGTACTTC.

This chain links TRBV2 with TRBJ2-5; TRBD2 matches at 13 bases. The germline V gene encodes CDR1 SNHLY and CDR2 FYNNEI. J lost 4 bases, V lost 4 bases, and 3 bases had no gene match. The length of the CDR3 is 15 residues. CDR3 nucleotide sequence: TGTGCCAGCAGTGGACTAGCGGGGGGCGGAGAGACCCAGTACTTC. Amino acids: CASSGLAGGGETQYF.

This clone was detected only a few times. The chain joins TRBV6-6 to TRBJ2-1; 7 nucleotides align to TRBD2. The CDR3 runs 15 residues. V trimming: 10 bases; J trimming: 0 bases; junction bases outside the gene matches: 9. The germline CDR1 and CDR2 sequences are MNHNY and SVGAGI (reference sequence). The CDR3 sequence: CATRVGGSSYNEQFF. CDR3 DNA: TGTGCCACTCGGGTAGGCGGGAGCTCCTACAATGAGCAGTTCTTC.

Only a few counts were recorded for this clone. This CDR3 is CAWSPRGDSNQPQHF. In nucleotides, the CDR3 is TGTGCCTGGAGCCCCCGTGGGGATAGCAATCAGCCCCAGCATTTT. The V and J genes are TRBV30 and TRBJ1-5; D is ambiguous. Germline CDR1 reads GTSNPN; CDR2 reads SVGIG (reference sequence). V lost 3 bases and J lost 0, with 12 bases in between. This CDR3 comprises 15 residues.

This chain connects TRBV30 to TRBJ2-3; 8 bases map to TRBD2. J gave up 1 base and V 4 bases, and 7 bases lay outside the gene matches. CDR3 length: 15 amino acids. Per the germline V gene, CDR1 is GTSNPN and CDR2 is SVGIG (reference sequence). The CDR3 here is CAWTDKAGGTDTQYF. DNA for the CDR3: TGTGCCTGGACCGATAAAGCGGGGGGCACAGATACGCAGTATTTT.